This is a list of T cell receptor beta chains from one sample in a study of response to subunit inactivated influenza vaccine. TCRdb itself ran the RT-PCR reads through MiXCR, one entry per CDR3 protein. The repertoire holds fewer than 250,000 distinct CDR3 sequences, about 15% seen once, with about 28% in the top ten. The material sequenced was CD8+ T cells sorted from PBMCs, taken 4 to 6 days after vaccination. The receptors here all came from a man aged 45-65 years who received an inactivated influenza vaccine. The CDR3 runs from the conserved cysteine through the conserved F or W. Each record gives: D gene, J gene, clone size, V gene, CDR3 DNA, CDR3 protein. A D gene is named only where the DNA matches it firmly. A row's size may be missing; if present it is once, few, many or a size class.

TRBD2	TRBJ2-1	few	TRBV20-1	TGCGGCGGGAGTGGCGGGAGCTACAATGAGCAGTTCTTC	CGGSGGSYNEQFF
NA	TRBJ2-3	NA	TRBV7-2	TGTGCCAGCAGCTTAGTTGTGTCAGTCACAGATACGCAGTATTTT	CASSLVVSVTDTQYF
TRBD2	TRBJ2-1	many	TRBV4-3	TGCGCCAGCAGCCAGGGGACTAGCGGAAGTTGGTACAATGAGCAGTTCTTC	CASSQGTSGSWYNEQFF
TRBD1	TRBJ2-1	NA	TRBV12-3/TRBV12-4	TGTGCCAGCAGTCACCCTGGACAGGTGGGTCCCTACAATGAGCAGTTCTTC	CASSHPGQVGPYNEQFF
NA	TRBJ2-5	few	TRBV24-1	TGTGCCACCAGTGATTTGGATCTCGGGGGGACCCAGTACTTC	CATSDLDLGGTQYF
TRBD2	TRBJ2-1	many	TRBV7-8	TGTGCCAGCAGCAACCCCGGGACTAGCGGGAGTCATGAGCAGTTCTTC	CASSNPGTSGSHEQFF
TRBD2	TRBJ2-1	few	TRBV29-1	TGCAGCGTTGAAGATCAGCGGGGGGACTACAATGAGCAGTTCTTC	CSVEDQRGDYNEQFF
NA	TRBJ2-7	NA	TRBV28	TGTGCCAGCAGTTTAGGGCGGGATAGCTCCTACGAGCAGTACTTC	CASSLGRDSSYEQYF
TRBD2	TRBJ2-7	NA	TRBV5-1	TGCGCCAGCAGCTTGGCGTTCCAGCGGGGCTACGAGCAGTACTTC	CASSLAFQRGYEQYF
TRBD2	TRBJ2-1	NA	TRBV2	TGTGCCAGCAGAGACGGACTAGCGGCCTACAATGAGCAGTTCTTC	CASRDGLAAYNEQFF
TRBD1	TRBJ2-1	NA	TRBV5-6	TGTGCCAGCAGCTCCCGGGACAGGATTTACAATGAGCAGTTCTTC	CASSSRDRIYNEQFF
TRBD2	TRBJ2-3	few	TRBV9	TGTGCCAGCAGCCCGGGAGGGCCGGGGCATACGCAGTATTTT	CASSPGGPGHTQYF
NA	TRBJ2-7	few	TRBV27	TGTGCCAGCAGTTTAGGACACCGTTTGTCCGAGCAGTACTTC	CASSLGHRLSEQYF
NA	TRBJ1-4	few	TRBV29-1	TGCAGCGTTGTGGCGGGAGAAAAACTGTTTTTT	CSVVAGEKLFF
TRBD2	TRBJ2-3	NA	TRBV11-2	TGTGCCAGCAGCTTAGACTGGACTAGCGGGATTCTCGATACGCAGTATTTT	CASSLDWTSGILDTQYF
TRBD2	TRBJ2-5	NA	TRBV29-1	TGCAGCGTTGAAGATAGGTCTAGCGGGAGGGAGGAGACCCAGTACTTC	CSVEDRSSGREETQYF
TRBD1	TRBJ1-5	NA	TRBV10-3	TGTGCCATCAGTGACAACAGGACAGGCTATAGCAATCAGCCCCAGCATTTT	CAISDNRTGYSNQPQHF
TRBD1	TRBJ2-2	few	TRBV6-2/TRBV6-3	TGTGCCAGCAGTAAACAGGGGGCGTCCGGGGAGCTGTTTTTT	CASSKQGASGELFF
NA	TRBJ2-2	NA	TRBV6-1	TGTGCCAGCAGTGTCATAATCGCGGACACCGGGGAGCTGTTTTTT	CASSVIIADTGELFF
NA	TRBJ2-7	NA	TRBV6-5	TGTGCCAGCAGTAACAGAGCGTCCTACGAGCAGTACTTC	CASSNRASYEQYF
NA	TRBJ2-2	NA	TRBV6-1	TGTGCCAGCACTCCCCGGGTTACCGGGGAGCTGTTTTTT	CASTPRVTGELFF
NA	TRBJ2-7	many	TRBV12-3/TRBV12-4	TGTGCCAGCAGCCCGGACTTGTACGAGCAGTACTTC	CASSPDLYEQYF
NA	TRBJ2-5	NA	TRBV28	TGTGCCAGCAGCTCGAGGTTGGCAGGGCTGGAGACCCAGTACTTC	CASSSRLAGLETQYF
TRBD1	TRBJ2-5	few	TRBV4-3	TGCGCCAGCAGCCAAGATTGGGACAGGGGGTTCGGGGAGACCCAGTACTTC	CASSQDWDRGFGETQYF
TRBD2	TRBJ2-7	NA	TRBV20-1	TGCAGTGCTAGACCCCATTGGACTAGCGGGAGTCACTACGAGCAGTACTTC	CSARPHWTSGSHYEQYF
NA	TRBJ1-3	few	TRBV4-3	TGCGCCAGCAGCCAAGGGTCCTACTCTGGAAACACCATATATTTT	CASSQGSYSGNTIYF
NA	TRBJ2-1	NA	TRBV3-1	TGTGCCAGCAGCCAAGGAGACGGATACTACAATGAGCAGTTCTTC	CASSQGDGYYNEQFF
NA	TRBJ2-2	NA	TRBV30	TGTGCCTGGAGCCACGGAAGGGGGAGCGGGGAGCTGTTTTTT	CAWSHGRGSGELFF
NA	TRBJ2-2	few	TRBV4-1	TGCGCCAGCAAAGCCAAGCAGGGTGGGGGGCGCGACACCGGGGAGCTGTTTTTT	CASKAKQGGGRDTGELFF
TRBD1	TRBJ2-3	NA	TRBV9	TGTGCCAGCAGCTCGGGACAGAGCACAGATACGCAGTATTTT	CASSSGQSTDTQYF
NA	TRBJ2-7	NA	TRBV29-1	TGCAGCGTTGAAGTAAAGGGGCAAGCCTCCTACGAGCAGTACTTC	CSVEVKGQASYEQYF
TRBD1	TRBJ2-5	many	TRBV7-9	TGTGCCAGCAGCTCCACAGGGGGCCAAGAGACCCAGTACTTC	CASSSTGGQETQYF
NA	TRBJ2-3	few	TRBV7-9	TGTGCCAGCAGCTTCCAAGGCAGCACAGATACGCAGTATTTT	CASSFQGSTDTQYF